This TCR beta chain was found in a study of cytomegalovirus exposure and HLA in healthy donors. The study's findings and limits: Presence/absence analyses took donor sequencing depth as roughly uniform.

Of note for this clone: No antigen is known for it.

Researchers ran the PCR with 60 Vbeta and 13 Jbeta primers. Assay: immunoSEQ multiplex PCR; the TCRdb copy retains only in-frame clones and omits some. The sample has approximately 190,000 clones, over 80% seen once. The germline V gene encodes CDR1 MDHEN and CDR2 SYDVKM. The CDR3 consists of 19 residues. V lost 6 bases and J 2 bases, leaving 28 bases between the germline ends. The receptor comes from a man aged 40-50 years in good health and CMV-seropositive. This chain joins TRBV28 and TRBJ2-5; D not certain. Material for sequencing was PBMCs. Written as DNA, the CDR3 is TGTGCCAGCAGCCCACAGCAGGTCTGGCAGAGATCGGAACAAGAGACCCAGTACTTC. Amino acids: CASSPQQVWQRSEQETQYF.